This TCR beta chain was sequenced in a study of T cells expressing NK-cell markers. About the research overall: Sorted CD3+CD56-NKG2C+, CD3+CD56+NKG2C- and CD3+CD56+NKG2C+ T cells were the source of the TCR beta repertoires.

Germline CDR1 reads SGHNT; CDR2 reads YENEEA. This CDR3 has 15 amino acids. TCRdb reworked the 5' RACE reads into one entry per CDR3 protein, no DNA. In total, the table holds 300,000 to 450,000 distinct CDR3 sequences. The specimen was blood T cells: a sorted CD56 or NKG2C T cell subset, CD4+ or CD8+ T cells, or bulk PBMC T cells (not recorded which). This clonotype was obtained from a man aged 18 to 69 in good health. V and J are TRBV11-3 and TRBJ2-1. The CDR3 sequence: CASSLGISFYNEQFF.